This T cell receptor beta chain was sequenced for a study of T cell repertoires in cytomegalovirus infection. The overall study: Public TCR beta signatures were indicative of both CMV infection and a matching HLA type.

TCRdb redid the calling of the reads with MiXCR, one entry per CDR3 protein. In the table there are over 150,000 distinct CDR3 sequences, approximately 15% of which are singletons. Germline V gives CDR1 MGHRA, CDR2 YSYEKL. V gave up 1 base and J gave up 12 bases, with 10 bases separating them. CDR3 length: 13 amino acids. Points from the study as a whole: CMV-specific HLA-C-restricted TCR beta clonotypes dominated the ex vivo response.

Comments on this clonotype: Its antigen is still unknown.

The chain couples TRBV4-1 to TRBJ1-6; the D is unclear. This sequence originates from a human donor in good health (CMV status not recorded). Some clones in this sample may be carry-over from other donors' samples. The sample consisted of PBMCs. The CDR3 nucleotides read TGCGCCAGCAGCCAAGCTCGAGCTGGACCCCTCCACTTT. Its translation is CASSQARAGPLHF.